Presented here are 31 T cell receptor beta chains from one specimen sequenced in a study of blood T cell repertoires in COVID-19. Sequenced by immunoSEQ multiplex PCR; TCRdb stores in-frame clones only, minus some. The table includes 300,000 to 400,000 clones, roughly nine tenths detected once. The source material was PBMCs or T cells enriched from blood (not recorded which). The receptors shown here come from a man aged 18-30 years who had recovered from COVID-19.

The J gene is TRBJ1-2, the V gene TRBV6-5; 8 bases are shared with TRBD1. Germline V CDR1 and CDR2: MNHEY, SVGAGI. V shed 0 bases and J 6 bases; nucleotides not matched to a gene: 6. This CDR3 comprises 15 residues. The CDR3 is CASSYSRTGQNGYTF. The CDR3 region has the DNA TGTGCCAGCAGTTACTCTCGGACAGGGCAAAATGGCTACACCTTC.

The chain is built from TRBV9 and TRBJ1-4; 8 bases match TRBD1. V lost 0 bases to trimming and J lost 7 bases; unmatched junction nucleotides: 8. The germline gives CDR1 SGDLS, CDR2 YYNGEE. The length of the CDR3 is 16 residues. The DNA of the CDR3 is TGTGCCAGCAGCGTAGGGGTCGCAGGGGGCCCTGAAAAACTGTTTTTT. It is translated as CASSVGVAGGPEKLFF.

This clone was found once. This sequence joins TRBV2 and TRBJ1-5; D unclear. The CDR3 is 13 residues long. Trimming cost V 3 bases and J 7 bases, with 10 bases left between them. CDR1 is SNHLY, CDR2 FYNNEI, per germline. The CDR3 nucleotides are TGTGCCAGCAGTGATTCCTTAGCACAGCCCCAGCATTTT. Encoded protein: CASSDSLAQPQHF. Combining the CDR3 with reference TRBV2 and TRBJ1-5 gives the whole variable domain EPEVTQTPSHQVTQMGQEVILRCVPISNHLYFYWYRQILGQKVEFLVSFYNNEISEKSEIFDDQFSVERPDGSNFTLKIRSTKLEDSAMYFCASSDSLAQPQHFGDGTRLSIL.

The chain employs TRBV7-2 and TRBJ2-3, with TRBD2 matching over 7 bases. V lost 2 bases and J lost 1; bases outside the gene matches: 9. Germline assignment: CDR1 SGHTA and CDR2 FQGNSA. This CDR3 comprises 17 residues. CDR3 amino acids: CASSLRDGRPCTDTQYF. CDR3 sequence (DNA): TGTGCCAGCAGCTTACGTGACGGGAGGCCCTGCACAGATACGCAGTATTTT. Using reference TRBV7-2 and TRBJ2-3 for the parts outside the CDR3, the full variable domain is GAGVSQSPSNKVTEKGKDVELRCDPISGHTALYWYRQSLGQGLEFLIYFQGNSAPDKSGLPSDRFSAERTGGSVSTLTIQRTQQEDSAVYLCASSLRDGRPCTDTQYFGPGTRLTVL.

The chain links TRBV5-1 to TRBJ1-1, with 7 bases that match TRBD1. V shed 5 bases, J shed 7 bases, and the junction held 20 bases outside the gene matches. In germline, CDR1 is SGHRS, CDR2 YFSETQ. This CDR3 spans 17 amino acids. CDR3 DNA: TGCGCCAGCAGAACCAGGTCGGACAGGCCGCGAGGAGGTGAAGCTTTCTTT. It codes for CASRTRSDRPRGGEAFF.

The chain uses TRBV28 and TRBJ2-1, with unresolved D. CDR1 MDHEN and CDR2 SYDVKM come from the germline V gene. V lost 3 bases to trimming and J lost 5 bases, with 8 bases between them. The CDR3 runs to 13 residues. For the CDR3, the DNA is TGTGCCAGCAGTTTTCGTCCCGACAATGAGCAGTTCTTC. Residues: CASSFRPDNEQFF.

CDR3 loop: CASSRAGAGIGEQFF. The CDR3 DNA reads as TGTGCCAGCAGCAGAGCGGGCGCAGGCATCGGTGAGCAGTTCTTC. This rearrangement joins TRBV14 to TRBJ2-1; D is possibly TRBD2 (6 bases). The V gene's germline CDR1 is SGHDN and CDR2 FVKESK. The CDR3 loop spans 15 amino acids. V lost 5 bases and J 9 bases, leaving 20 bases between the germline ends.

This chain joins TRBV9 and TRBJ1-5; maybe TRBD1 (6 bases). Germline loops: CDR1 SGDLS, CDR2 YYNGEE. This CDR3 spans 17 amino acids. The V gene lost 0 bases and the J gene lost 3 bases, with 16 bases spanning the gap. In nucleotides, the CDR3 is TGTGCCAGCAGCGTAGGGCAGGGGCCGCTTGACAATCAGCCCCAGCATTTT. Translation: CASSVGQGPLDNQPQHF.

The rearrangement links TRBV2 to TRBJ2-3, with 10 bases that match TRBD2. After removal of 5 bases from V and 4 bases from J, the junction contained 3 bases not matched to a gene. Germline V gene data show CDR1 as SNHLY and CDR2 as FYNNEI. The CDR3 covers 14 residues. CDR3 residues: CASSQSGGADTQYF. CDR3 nucleotide sequence: TGTGCCAGCAGTCAGAGCGGGGGGGCAGATACGCAGTATTTT.

This chain uses TRBV5-4 with TRBJ1-2; 9 bases agree with TRBD1. V dropped 4 bases and J dropped 0; count of bases not matched to a gene: 4. CDR3 length equals 15 residues. Germline CDR1 reads SGHNT; CDR2 reads YYREEE (reference sequence). The CDR3 sequence is CASSGTGGANYGYTF. As DNA, the CDR3 is TGTGCCAGCAGCGGAACAGGGGGCGCTAACTATGGCTACACCTTC.

This clone was detected only once. The rearrangement joins TRBV27 to TRBJ1-2; D is perhaps TRBD1 (5 bases). V lost 3 bases to trimming and J lost 8 bases, with 13 bases between them. This CDR3 is built from 13 residues. Per the germline V gene, CDR1 is MNHEY and CDR2 is SMNVEV (reference sequence). The CDR3 region is CASSLFTGEGYTF. The CDR3 DNA reads as TGTGCCAGCAGTTTGTTTACGGGGGAGGGCTACACCTTC.

The chain uses TRBV6-2 or TRBV6-3 and TRBJ1-3; D gene uncertain. CDR3 length: 13 residues. The V gene's germline CDR1 is MNHEY and CDR2 SVGEGT. Deletions cut 2 bases from V and 2 bases from J, with 4 bases between. The CDR3, as DNA: TGTGCCAGCAGTTACCGTACTGGAAACACCATATATTTT. Protein: CASSYRTGNTIYF.

This clone was observed a single time. This sequence joins TRBV30 and TRBJ1-5; D unclear. CDR3 length: 15 residues. V lost 0 bases and J 4 bases, leaving 13 bases between the germline ends. Germline CDR1 GTSNPN, CDR2 SVGIG (reference sequence). In DNA form, the CDR3 reads TGTGCCTGGAGTGTAGGCGGAACCGCAAATCAGCCCCAGCATTTT. The encoded protein is CAWSVGGTANQPQHF.

As DNA, the CDR3 is TGTGCCAGCAGCGCACAGGGGATCCATGGCTACACCTTC. Translation: CASSAQGIHGYTF. The chain combines TRBV9 with TRBJ1-2; 7 bases line up with TRBD1. The CDR3 totals 13 residues. In germline, CDR1 is SGDLS, CDR2 YYNGEE. With 3 bases clipped from V and 6 bases from J, the junction kept 5 bases outside the gene matches.

The chain combines TRBV9 with TRBJ1-5; 8 bases match TRBD1. Germline CDR1 SGDLS, CDR2 YYNGEE. The ends lost 3 bases at V and 5 bases at J; junction bases unmatched: 7. The CDR3 runs to 15 residues. In DNA form, the CDR3 reads TGTGCCAGCAGCGCTGGACAGGGAGGATATCAGCCCCAGCATTTT. Translating it yields CASSAGQGGYQPQHF.

A single count supports this clone. V is TRBV7-9 and J is TRBJ1-1, with 9 bases matching TRBD1. Trimming took 4 bases from V and 1 from J; bases not matched to a gene: 7. This CDR3 is built from 16 residues. Per the germline V gene, CDR1 is SEHNR and CDR2 is FQNEAQ (reference sequence). CDR3 region: CASSWGDRVRNTEAFF. The CDR3 coding sequence is TGTGCCAGCAGCTGGGGGGACAGGGTGAGGAACACTGAAGCTTTCTTT.

The chain carries TRBV18 and TRBJ1-6, with 10 bases fitting TRBD1. CDR3 length: 16 residues. Germline loops: CDR1 KGHSH, CDR2 LQKENI. The V gene end was trimmed by 4 bases and the J gene end by 6 bases; junction bases not matched to a gene: 6. CDR3 in amino acids: CASSLKGTGANSPLHF. As DNA, the CDR3 is TGTGCCAGCTCACTCAAAGGGACAGGGGCTAATTCACCCCTCCACTTT.

The gene calls are TRBV7-2 and TRBJ2-5; tentatively, D is TRBD1 (7 bases). CDR1 and CDR2 (germline): SGHTA, FQGNSA. V was shortened by 1 base and J by 2 bases, with 11 bases between the two germline ends. The length of the CDR3 is 15 residues. The CDR3 sequence: CASSLGAGGQETQYF. In DNA, the CDR3 is TGTGCCAGCAGCTTAGGGGCAGGGGGGCAAGAGACCCAGTACTTC.

CDR3 in DNA: TGTGCCATTGACAGGAGTTCGAACACTGAAGCTTTCTTT. Translation: CAIDRSSNTEAFF. V usage is TRBV2 and J usage is TRBJ1-1; TRBD1 is a possible D gene (6 bases). Looked up from germline, CDR1 is SNHLY and CDR2 is FYNNEI. The CDR3 totals 13 residues. Deletions cut 10 bases from V and 1 base from J, with 13 bases between.

This chain connects TRBV28 to TRBJ1-1, with 8 bases that match TRBD1. Losses at the gene ends were 1 base for V and 10 bases for J; bases not matched to a gene: 8. This CDR3 is built from 14 residues. Per the germline V gene, CDR1 is MDHEN and CDR2 is SYDVKM. The CDR3: CASSLSGQVARAFF. As DNA, the CDR3 is TGTGCCAGCAGTTTATCGGGACAGGTAGCTAGAGCTTTCTTT.

The CDR3 DNA is TGTGCCAGCAGCCCGGGGGGGATAGGAGCTTTCTTT. Its translation: CASSPGGIGAFF. The chain uses TRBV3-1 (or the pseudogene TRBV3-2) and TRBJ1-1; TRBD1 is a possible D gene (5 bases). The CDR3 contains 12 residues. With 4 bases removed from V and 10 bases from J, the gap between germline ends came to 13 bases. The germline V gene has CDR1 LGHDT and CDR2 YNNKEL (reference sequence).

As DNA, the CDR3 is TGTGCCAGCTCACCCGCCGCCGGACAGTTAGATACGCAGTATTTT. It is translated as CASSPAAGQLDTQYF. The V call is TRBV18, the J call TRBJ2-3; TRBD1 might be the D (6 bases). The V end was cut by 3 bases, the J end by 5 bases, with 15 bases between. CDR1 and CDR2 from the germline V gene are KGHSH and LQKENI. This CDR3 contains 15 residues. The variable domain in full, completed from reference TRBV18 and TRBJ2-3, reads NAGVMQNPRHLVRRRGQEARLRCSPMKGHSHVYWYRQLPEEGLKFMVYLQKENIIDESGMPKERFSAEFPKEGPSILRIQQVVRGDSAAYFCASSPAAGQLDTQYFGPGTRLTVL.

V is TRBV18 and J is TRBJ2-3; TRBD2 is a possible D gene (7 bases). Germline CDR1 reads KGHSH; CDR2 reads LQKENI. CDR3 length equals 15 residues. The V end lost 3 bases, the J end lost 5 bases, and 15 bases lay between the germline ends. The CDR3 DNA reads as TGTGCCAGCTCACCCCGGGGGGCAGTTGGAGATACGCAGTATTTT. Residues: CASSPRGAVGDTQYF.

This clone was detected only a few times. The chain couples TRBV7-9 to TRBJ2-1; TRBD1 is a possible D gene (5 bases). CDR1 is SEHNR and CDR2 is FQNEAQ in the germline V gene (reference sequence). The V gene lost 5 bases and the J gene lost 2 bases, with 16 bases spanning the gap. The CDR3 is 16 amino acids. The CDR3 reads CASSPQGSHTYNEQFF. The CDR3 DNA is TGTGCCAGCAGCCCCCAGGGTTCTCATACCTACAATGAGCAGTTCTTC.

This chain uses TRBV2 with TRBJ1-1; a possible D gene is TRBD1 (6 bases). The CDR3 has 14 amino acids. Germline-derived CDR1 and CDR2 are SNHLY and FYNNEI. V lost 7 bases and J 4 bases, leaving 16 bases between the germline ends. The DNA of the CDR3 is TGTGCCAGCATGGGAACAGGGTACGGCACTGAAGCTTTCTTT. This translates into CASMGTGYGTEAFF.

V gene TRBV28 combines with J gene TRBJ2-7; D uncertain. With 2 bases removed from V and 5 bases from J, the gap between germline ends came to 4 bases. The V gene's germline CDR1 is MDHEN and CDR2 SYDVKM. The CDR3 extends over 11 amino acids. CDR3 nucleotide sequence: TGTGCCAGCAGTTTACTAAACGAGCAGTACTTC. As protein: CASSLLNEQYF.

V usage is TRBV12-3 or TRBV12-4 and J usage is TRBJ2-2; a possible D gene is TRBD2 (5 bases). The V end was cut by 2 bases, the J end by 6 bases, with 7 bases between. The CDR3 extends over 13 amino acids. The CDR3 coding sequence is TGTGCCAGCAGTTTAACAGCGGCCGGGGAGCTGTTTTTT. This codes for CASSLTAAGELFF.

The chain has TRBV6-1 and TRBJ2-3; D perhaps matches TRBD1 (5 bases). Germline V CDR1 and CDR2: MNHNS, SASEGT. The CDR3 runs 15 residues. Deletions cut 2 bases from V and 4 bases from J, with 13 bases between. CDR3 bases: TGTGCCAGCAGTGAACCTGGTGGGGCAGCAGATACGCAGTATTTT. As protein: CASSEPGGAADTQYF.

The chain couples TRBV7-9 to TRBJ2-2; no definite D call. The ends were cut back, 7 bases at V and 9 bases at J, with 18 bases in the middle. The CDR3 contains 14 residues. Germline values: CDR1 SEHNR, CDR2 FQNEAQ (reference sequence). The CDR3 here is CASKLPFIGWELFF. The CDR3 DNA is TGTGCCAGCAAACTCCCTTTCATCGGTTGGGAGCTGTTTTTT. The full variable domain, completed using reference TRBV7-9 and TRBJ2-2, is DTGVSQNPRHKITKRGQNVTFRCDPISEHNRLYWYRQTLGQGPEFLTYFQNEAQLEKSRLLSDRFSAERPKGSFSTLEIQRTEQGDSAMYLCASKLPFIGWELFFGEGSRLTVL.

J is TRBJ2-3 and V is TRBV3-1 (or the pseudogene TRBV3-2), with 9 bases matching TRBD2. Looked up from germline, CDR1 is LGHDT and CDR2 is YNNKEL (reference sequence). Trimming took 1 base from V and 7 from J; bases not matched to a gene: 15. This CDR3 contains 18 residues. Written as DNA, the CDR3 is TGTGCCAGCAGCCAAGCCCCGTCCGGTAGCGGGAGTTGGAATACGCAGTATTTT. Its translation is CASSQAPSGSGSWNTQYF.

This clone was counted a single time. The chain uses TRBV24-1 and TRBJ1-2; tentatively, D is TRBD1 (5 bases). This CDR3 contains 15 residues. Germline V gene sequence: CDR1 KGHDR, CDR2 SFDVKD. Trimming pared 3 bases from V and 8 bases from J, leaving 18 bases between. This CDR3 reads CATSDADTQGGGYTF. The CDR3 bases are TGTGCCACCAGTGATGCGGACACTCAGGGAGGCGGCTACACCTTC.